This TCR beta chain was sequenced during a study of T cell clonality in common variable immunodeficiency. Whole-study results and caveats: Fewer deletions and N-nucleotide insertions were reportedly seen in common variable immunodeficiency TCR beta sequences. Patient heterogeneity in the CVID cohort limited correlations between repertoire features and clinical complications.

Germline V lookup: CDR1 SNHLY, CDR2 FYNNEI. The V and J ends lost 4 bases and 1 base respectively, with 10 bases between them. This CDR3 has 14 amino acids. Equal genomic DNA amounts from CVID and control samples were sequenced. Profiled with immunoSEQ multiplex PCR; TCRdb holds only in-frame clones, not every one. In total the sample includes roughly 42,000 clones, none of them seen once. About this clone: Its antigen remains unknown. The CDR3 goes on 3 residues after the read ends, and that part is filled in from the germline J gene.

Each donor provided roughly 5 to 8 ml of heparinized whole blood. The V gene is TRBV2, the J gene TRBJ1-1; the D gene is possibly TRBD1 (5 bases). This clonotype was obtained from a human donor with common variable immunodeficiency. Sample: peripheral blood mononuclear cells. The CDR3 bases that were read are TGTGCCAGCAGTGTGGGCAGGGAGAACACTGAA. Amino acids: CASSVGRENTE. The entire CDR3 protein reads CASSVGRENTEAFF.